The next 27 T cell receptor beta chains were all read from a single sample in a study of regulatory T cells in long-lasting Graves disease (dated by TCRdb to the early 2020s). What the time point label conveys for this sample: persistent/refractory GD, antithyroid drugs over 5 years with positive TRAb. For both TCR sequencing and RNA sequencing, RNA was extracted from PBMCs in TRIzol. The protocol used for the library was multiplex PCR. Reads for this sample came from an Illumina HiSeq 4000. iRepertoire HTBI primers and Arm-PCR amplification of CDR3 regions were used to construct TCR beta libraries. TCRdb redid the processing of the public reads, applying fastp at Q25 and MiXCR, and retained in-frame beta chains. Identical CDR3 proteins give one entry, which carries the most common genes and DNA. The sample table records 400,000 to 500,000 distinct CDR3 sequences; 20% to 25% of these occur just once. The biggest ten clones account for less than 9% of the sample.

This specimen was peripheral blood mononuclear cells (PBMCs), taken when the disease was refractory, from a patient treated with antithyroid drugs. These receptors all stem from a female donor with Graves disease.

Many counts were recorded for this clonotype. The chain has TRBV6-2 or TRBV6-3 and TRBJ2-4; no firm D call. CDR1 and CDR2 (germline): MNHEY, SVGEGT. V was pared by 7 bases and J by 8 bases, with 15 bases between. The CDR3 has 13 residues. The CDR3 coding sequence is TGTGCCAGCAACACCCGCGGCTGGGACATTCAGTACTTC. It is translated as CASNTRGWDIQYF.

This clonotype was counted between two and nine times. V and J are TRBV3-1 and TRBJ1-2, with TRBD1 matching 7 bases. Per germline, CDR1 LGHDT and CDR2 YNNKEL (reference sequence). CDR3 size: 13 residues. V gave up 0 bases and J gave up 10 bases; unmatched junction bases: 5. The CDR3 sequence: CASSQEQGSLYTF. The CDR3, as DNA: TGTGCCAGCAGCCAAGAACAGGGGAGCCTCTACACCTTC.

The CDR3 DNA sequence: TGTGCCAGCAGCACGCTAAACTACGAGCAGTACTTC. Its protein is CASSTLNYEQYF. This chain joins TRBV7-8 and TRBJ2-7; D is unresolved. V was trimmed by 5 bases and J by 3 bases, leaving 8 bases between them. This CDR3 spans 12 amino acids. In germline, CDR1 is SGHVS, CDR2 FQNEAQ. The full variable domain, in which reference TRBV7-8 and TRBJ2-7 provide the parts outside the CDR3, is GAGVSQSPRYKVAKRGQDVALRCDPISGHVSLFWYQQALGQGPEFLTYFQNEAQLDKSGLPSDRFFAERPEGSVSTLKIQRTQQEDSAVYLCASSTLNYEQYFGPGTRLTVT.

This clonotype has a count of ten or more. The chain recombines TRBV28 with TRBJ2-7; the match to TRBD2 covers 10 bases. Germline CDR1 reads MDHEN; CDR2 reads SYDVKM. With V trimmed by 4 bases and J by 7 bases, 4 bases remained unmatched. The CDR3 length is 13 residues. CDR3 residues: CASSSGLAWEQYF. As DNA, the CDR3 is TGTGCCAGCAGTTCGGGACTAGCGTGGGAGCAGTACTTC.

This clonotype was recorded many times. The J gene is TRBJ1-1, the V gene TRBV2, with 7 bases lining up with TRBD1. J gave up 1 base and V 4 bases, and 6 bases lay outside the gene matches. The germline gives CDR1 SNHLY, CDR2 FYNNEI. This CDR3 region has 15 residues. The DNA for the CDR3 is TGTGCCAGCAGTGGTCAGGGGGTACCGAACACTGAAGCTTTCTTT. Protein sequence: CASSGQGVPNTEAFF.

With regard to this clonotype: A much larger clone is a single base away; this may be a read error. The V call is TRBV6-1, the J call TRBJ1-2; perhaps TRBD1 as D (5 bases). The germline V gene has CDR1 MNHNS and CDR2 SASEGT. The CDR3 loop spans 13 amino acids. In DNA form, the CDR3 reads TGTGTCAGCAGGACACGGATGGCCTATGGCTACACCTTC. The encoded protein is CVSRTRMAYGYTF.

The table lists this clonotype with many counts. The V gene is TRBV6-5, the J gene TRBJ2-7; 9 bases are a match to TRBD1. Germline V gene lookup returns CDR1 MNHEY and CDR2 SVGAGI. V was pared by 4 bases and J by 4 bases, with 8 bases of the junction left unmatched. The CDR3 loop spans 15 amino acids. In nucleotides, the CDR3 is TGTGCCAGCAGTTCTTCCGGGACAGGGATATACGAGCAGTACTTC. It yields the protein CASSSSGTGIYEQYF.

This clonotype was seen only a few times. The chain combines TRBV18 with TRBJ1-2, with D perhaps TRBD1 (5 bases). The CDR3 is 13 amino acids. Trimming took 3 bases from V and 8 from J, leaving 13 bases between them. CDR1 and CDR2 (germline): KGHSH, LQKENI. The CDR3 sequence: CASSPGTDHGYTF. CDR3 DNA: TGTGCCAGCTCACCTGGGACGGATCACGGCTACACCTTC.

This chain joins TRBV20-1 and TRBJ2-7, with TRBD2 identical over 14 bases. Germline assignment: CDR1 DFQATT and CDR2 SNEGSKA (reference sequence). The junction had 7 bases not matched to a gene; V was cut back by 3 bases and J by 3 bases. This CDR3 has 16 amino acids. The CDR3 is CSARATSGRAIYEQYF. The CDR3 bases are TGCAGTGCTAGGGCGACTAGCGGGAGGGCCATCTACGAGCAGTACTTC.

This clonotype was picked up a small number of times. The J gene is TRBJ1-1, the V gene TRBV19; D is perhaps TRBD1 (5 bases). Trimming removed 4 bases from V and 5 bases from J, with 17 bases in between. Per the germline V gene, CDR1 is LNHDA and CDR2 is SQIVND (reference sequence). This CDR3 spans 15 amino acids. The CDR3 region is CASSTHGTERTEAFF. DNA of the CDR3: TGTGCCAGTAGTACGCACGGGACGGAACGGACTGAAGCTTTCTTT. The complete variable domain, with remaining parts taken from reference TRBV19 and TRBJ1-1, reads DGGITQSPKYLFRKEGQNVTLSCEQNLNHDAMYWYRQDPGQGLRLIYYSQIVNDFQKGDIAEGYSVSREKKESFPLTVTSAQKNPTAFYLCASSTHGTERTEAFFGQGTRLTVV.

This clonotype was seen more than once but under ten times. The chain has TRBV3-1 and TRBJ2-7, with a weak D call TRBD1 (5 bases). Germline assignment: CDR1 LGHDT and CDR2 YNNKEL (reference sequence). V lost 1 base and J lost 1, with 14 bases in between. This CDR3 is built from 16 residues. The DNA of the CDR3 is TGTGCCAGCAGCCAAGGGGCAGGGTTACGATCCTACGAGCAGTACTTC. It is translated as CASSQGAGLRSYEQYF.

The rearrangement joins TRBV7-2 to TRBJ1-1; D might be TRBD1 (5 bases). Germline V gives CDR1 SGHTA, CDR2 FQGNSA. V lost 5 bases to trimming and J lost 5 bases, with 18 bases between them. The CDR3 has 15 amino acids. The CDR3 spells CASSPGRGGRTEAFF. The CDR3 nucleotides are TGTGCCAGCAGCCCAGGACGGGGGGGTCGGACTGAAGCTTTCTTT.

This clonotype has more than one count but fewer than ten. This chain links TRBV7-9 with TRBJ2-2; 14 nucleotides line up with TRBD2. CDR1 is SEHNR, CDR2 FQNEAQ, per germline (reference sequence). The CDR3 length is 15 residues. After removal of 5 bases from V and 6 bases from J, the junction contained 2 bases not matched to a gene. The chain's CDR3 is CASSGTSGGAGELFF. The CDR3 nucleotides are TGTGCCAGCAGCGGGACTAGCGGGGGTGCCGGGGAGCTGTTTTTT.

The chain uses TRBV7-9 and TRBJ2-5; D unclear. The germline V and J ends were trimmed by 8 bases and 5 bases, with 12 bases remaining between them. The CDR3 is made up of 12 amino acids. Germline values: CDR1 SEHNR, CDR2 FQNEAQ (reference sequence). The CDR3 sequence is CASLIGRETQYF. DNA of the CDR3: TGTGCCAGCCTCATCGGACGGGAGACCCAGTACTTC.

This clonotype showed up just a few times. This chain links TRBV7-6 with TRBJ1-1; D unclear. V was pared by 5 bases and J by 0 bases, with 19 bases between. Germline-derived CDR1 and CDR2 are SGHVS and FNYEAQ. The CDR3 consists of 17 residues. The CDR3 bases are TGTGCCAGCAGCGGTAACGGGATCACAAACTTGAACACTGAAGCTTTCTTT. Amino acid sequence: CASSGNGITNLNTEAFF.

This clonotype has more than one count but fewer than ten. The chain joins TRBV7-3 to TRBJ1-1; no firm D call. Trimming shortened V by 9 bases and J by 3 bases, and 8 bases separated the two germline ends. The CDR3 length is 11 residues. Germline lookup yields CDR1 SGHTA and CDR2 FQGTGA. CDR3 DNA sequence: TGTGCCAGTTTTACTCACACTGAAGCTTTCTTT. Translation: CASFTHTEAFF.

This clonotype was counted many times. This chain links TRBV9 with TRBJ1-4; D is undetermined. The CDR3 consists of 13 residues. Trimming took 4 bases from V and 8 from J, leaving 12 bases between them. The germline CDR1 and CDR2 sequences are SGDLS and YYNGEE. The chain's CDR3 is CASSTGSSEKLFF. CDR3 in DNA: TGTGCCAGCAGCACCGGGTCTTCCGAAAAACTGTTTTTT.

This clonotype has a handful of counts. The rearrangement joins TRBV7-9 to TRBJ2-1, with 11 bases that match TRBD2. V shed 4 bases and J 6 bases; nucleotides not matched to a gene: 11. Germline CDR1 reads SEHNR; CDR2 reads FQNEAQ (reference sequence). This CDR3 has 17 amino acids. CDR3 residues: CASSSARETSGINEQFF. CDR3 sequence (DNA): TGTGCCAGCAGCTCCGCTAGAGAGACTAGCGGGATCAATGAGCAGTTCTTC.

There are many counts of this clonotype. The V call is TRBV28, the J call TRBJ2-7, with no clear D. The germline gives CDR1 MDHEN, CDR2 SYDVKM. The CDR3 extends over 15 amino acids. Trimming removed 2 bases from V and 3 bases from J, with 14 bases in between. The CDR3: CASSLVGLDDYEQYF. CDR3 in DNA: TGTGCCAGCAGTTTAGTGGGGTTGGACGACTACGAGCAGTACTTC.

This clonotype occurred a few times. V usage is TRBV6-5 and J usage is TRBJ2-1; perhaps TRBD1 as D (5 bases). Germline assignment: CDR1 MNHEY and CDR2 SVGAGI. V lost 4 bases and J 5 bases, leaving 9 bases between the germline ends. The CDR3 runs 13 residues. Here the CDR3 DNA reads TGTGCCAGCAGTTCGTTGGGGCACAATGAGCAGTTCTTC. Translation: CASSSLGHNEQFF.

In its sample, this clonotype was seen many times. This chain uses TRBV7-3 with TRBJ1-1, with D perhaps matching TRBD1 (5 bases). CDR1 SGHTA and CDR2 FQGTGA come from the germline V gene. V was trimmed by 1 base and J by 1 base, leaving 10 bases between them. The CDR3 contains 15 residues. CDR3 nucleotide sequence: TGTGCCAGCAGCTTAAACCAGGGAACGAACACTGAAGCTTTCTTT. Translation gives CASSLNQGTNTEAFF.

This clonotype was detected a few times. The CDR3 nucleotides are TGTGCCAGCAGTACCAGCGGGCTTTACGAGCAGTACTTC. Translation: CASSTSGLYEQYF. The chain carries TRBV27 and TRBJ2-7; TRBD2 might be the D (6 bases). This CDR3 is 13 amino acids long. Trimming left V 5 bases short and J 4 bases short, with 12 bases between. Germline V gives CDR1 MNHEY, CDR2 SMNVEV (reference sequence).

The chain employs TRBV9 and TRBJ1-5, with 9 nucleotides matching TRBD1. Germline-derived CDR1 and CDR2 are SGDLS and YYNGEE. The CDR3 loop spans 14 amino acids. The V and J ends lost 3 bases and 7 bases, in that order; junction bases with no gene match: 5. The CDR3 spells CASSAGQGRQPQHF. CDR3 DNA: TGTGCCAGCAGCGCAGGACAGGGGCGGCAGCCCCAGCATTTT.

The chain couples TRBV12-3 or TRBV12-4 to TRBJ2-1, with D maybe TRBD1 (5 bases). The CDR3 is made up of 15 amino acids. V shed 3 bases and J shed 5 bases, with 14 bases lying between them. The CDR3: CASSFKKGSNNEQFF. The CDR3 DNA follows: TGTGCCAGCAGTTTCAAAAAGGGGTCTAACAATGAGCAGTTCTTC.

The chain has TRBV5-1 and TRBJ2-3; 9 nucleotides align to TRBD1. Losses at the gene ends were 4 bases for V and 5 bases for J; bases not matched to a gene: 8. The CDR3 runs 15 residues. The V gene's germline CDR1 is SGHRS and CDR2 YFSETQ. The CDR3 nucleotides are TGCGCCAGCAGCCTGCAGGACAGGGGAAAAGATACGCAGTATTTT. Its protein product is CASSLQDRGKDTQYF. The full variable domain, completed using reference TRBV5-1 and TRBJ2-3, is KAGVTQTPRYLIKTRGQQVTLSCSPISGHRSVSWYQQTPGQGLQFLFEYFSETQRNKGNFPGRFSGRQFSNSRSEMNVSTLELGDSALYLCASSLQDRGKDTQYFGPGTRLTVL.

This chain links TRBV27 with TRBJ2-7, with D maybe TRBD1 (6 bases). V gave up 5 bases and J gave up 3 bases, with 8 bases separating them. The CDR3 has 12 amino acids. Germline assignment: CDR1 MNHEY and CDR2 SMNVEV (reference sequence). CDR3 protein: CASSNRDYEQYF. The CDR3 nucleotides read TGTGCCAGCAGTAACAGGGACTACGAGCAGTACTTC.

This clonotype was recorded a few times. The chain carries TRBV10-3 and TRBJ2-7; D is possibly TRBD2 (5 bases). Germline CDR1 reads ENHRY; CDR2 reads SYGVKD. Trimming took off 7 bases at V and 5 bases at J, with 9 bases between the two ends. The CDR3 contains 11 residues. CDR3 bases: TGTGCCATCATGGACGGGAACGAGCAGTACTTC. Protein product: CAIMDGNEQYF.